Listed below are T cell receptor beta chains from one sample, sequenced in a study of cytomegalovirus exposure and HLA in healthy donors. Assay used: immunoSEQ multiplex PCR; TCRdb lists only in-frame clones, some missing. Of about 150,000 clones in the sample, over 65% were seen once. Source material: PBMCs. These receptors came from a female donor in good health and CMV-seropositive. Each CDR3 is given with its conserved first and last residue. Each record gives: V gene, J gene, CDR3 protein.

TRBV19	TRBJ2-7	CASSMNRGASYEQYF
TRBV28	TRBJ2-5	CASSPGGRLETQYF
TRBV6-1	TRBJ1-2	CASRESGNYGYTF
TRBV7-9	TRBJ1-2	CASSLARGASGYTF
TRBV5-1	TRBJ2-1	CASSKITGQPYNEQFF
TRBV2	TRBJ2-1	CASSDRRQGDEQFF
TRBV7-6	TRBJ2-1	CASSPLDRGRYNEQFF
TRBV27	TRBJ2-3	CASSLWSGKNTDTQYF
TRBV7-2	TRBJ2-6	CASSGGTNVLTF
TRBV7-7	TRBJ2-5	CASSWTEKETQYF
TRBV6-5	TRBJ1-1	CASGHLNTEAFF
TRBV30	TRBJ1-6	CAWSALQGSWPNSPLHF
TRBV23-1	TRBJ2-7	CASSQWGTSGGHLGGAYEQYF
TRBV2	TRBJ1-1	CASSPRDFMNTEAFF
TRBV19	TRBJ2-5	CASSTSSGGYKETQYF
TRBV19	TRBJ1-1	CASSIVGGQGSVTEAFF
TRBV6-1	TRBJ2-7	CASIGTGDGYF
TRBV18	TRBJ1-1	CASSLQTVNAEAFF
TRBV2	TRBJ2-7	CASTGQGYEQYF
TRBV5-1	TRBJ2-3	CASKPDSTSTDTQYF
TRBV5-4	TRBJ1-1	CASSFHSGMNTEAFF
TRBV5-1	TRBJ2-3	CASSLGHSGGSTDTQYF
TRBV18	TRBJ1-6	CASSLDRAGSPLHF
TRBV4-2	TRBJ2-1	CASSQVTSGRSSYNEQFF
TRBV7-6	TRBJ2-7	CASSLEGGSYEQYF
TRBV6-1	TRBJ2-1	CASHARSYNEQFF
TRBV29-1	TRBJ2-5	CSVEDSGETQYF
TRBV27	TRBJ1-2	CASSLERGANYGYTF
TRBV7-8	TRBJ1-2	CASSLEEGANYGYTF
TRBV7-9	TRBJ2-5	CASSSTGFGETQYF
TRBV27	TRBJ2-5	CASSQTGEEETQYF
TRBV7-3	-	CASSLTSGSYEQYF
TRBV2	TRBJ1-5	CASSEQRNQPQHF
TRBV9	TRBJ2-2	CASSAAGTSGNTGELFF
TRBV25-1	TRBJ2-1	CASSEPGLAHLNEQFF
TRBV6-5	TRBJ2-1	CATLGLASSYNEQFF
TRBV10-3	TRBJ2-1	CAISEIERGDDEQFF
TRBV7-9	TRBJ2-3	CASSLGVDSSSTDTQYF
TRBV6-5	TRBJ2-6	CASSGDSGANVLTF
TRBV4-1	TRBJ2-6	CASSQVQEGSGANVLTF
TRBV2	TRBJ2-3	CASNKEITDTQYF
TRBV7-2	TRBJ1-2	CASSLARGSNYGYTF
TRBV11-2	TRBJ1-2	CASSPGVGYTF
TRBV25-1	TRBJ2-7	CASSSRDSGSYEQYF
TRBV10-3	TRBJ2-3	CAIRLGLAASTDTQYF
TRBV27	TRBJ2-2	CASSPQASGELFF
TRBV6-6	TRBJ1-4	CASSLTGTRGNEKLFF
TRBV6-5	-	CASTTGGTSSYEQYF
TRBV11-2	TRBJ2-3	CASSPPDRTDTQYF
TRBV28	TRBJ1-2	CASSPQTNYGYTF
TRBV5-1	-	CASGQGAYEQYF
TRBV6-1	TRBJ2-1	CASTEGIAGVDEQFF